A selection of T cell receptor beta chains follows, all from one sample in a study of T cells after yellow fever vaccination. TCRdb fed the 5' RACE reads into MiXCR, producing one record per CDR3 protein. The sample shows 450,000 to 600,000 distinct CDR3 sequences, less than 20% of them seen only once. Sequences were derived from PBMCs, sampled 4 to 6 days after the first yellow fever vaccination. All receptors derive from a man aged 18 to 30 who received the YFV17D yellow fever vaccine. Both conserved end residues are part of each CDR3. The D gene is left open where the match is weak. Clone size appears in some rows only: once, few, many, or a class for an expanded clone.

J gene | V gene | D gene | clone size | CDR3 DNA | CDR3 protein
TRBJ2-4 | TRBV12-3/TRBV12-4 | . | . | TGTGCCAGCAGTTCGGGGGTAGCCAAAAACATTCAGTACTTC | CASSSGVAKNIQYF
TRBJ2-5 | TRBV6-2/TRBV6-3 | TRBD2 | few | TGTGCCAGCAGTTGGCTAGCGGCCCAAGAGACCCAGTACTTC | CASSWLAAQETQYF
TRBJ1-5 | TRBV7-2 | TRBD1 | . | TGTGCCAGCAGCTTGGTTGACAGGGCGAATCAGCCCCAGCATTTT | CASSLVDRANQPQHF
TRBJ1-6 | TRBV7-2 | . | . | TGTGCCAGCAGGTTCCCTGGCAGGGCTCATTCACCCCTCCACTTT | CASRFPGRAHSPLHF
TRBJ2-3 | TRBV10-3 | TRBD1 | . | TGTGCCATCAGTGATCCGGCAGGGGGTAAGGGGACAGATACGCAGTATTTT | CAISDPAGGKGTDTQYF
TRBJ1-2 | TRBV7-9 | . | few | TGTGCCAGCAGCTTACGGATGGTTGGCGGCTACACCTTC | CASSLRMVGGYTF
TRBJ2-5 | TRBV6-1 | . | . | TGTGCCAGCAGTGTACGAGGGGGACCCCAAGAGACCCAGTACTTC | CASSVRGGPQETQYF
TRBJ2-3 | TRBV29-1 | . | few | TGCAGCGTTATCCGCGACTCACGCACAGATACGCAGTATTTT | CSVIRDSRTDTQYF
TRBJ2-3 | TRBV30 | TRBD2 | few | TGTGCCTGGAGTGTATCCAGCGGGGGTAATACGCAGTATTTT | CAWSVSSGGNTQYF
TRBJ2-3 | TRBV10-3 | . | . | TGTGCCATCAAAGCAGGGTCCACAGATACGCAGTATTTT | CAIKAGSTDTQYF
TRBJ1-1 | TRBV4-1 | . | few | TGCGCCAGCAGCCAATACGGGGATACGGTGGGCACTGAAGCTTTCTTT | CASSQYGDTVGTEAFF
TRBJ2-7 | TRBV12-3/TRBV12-4 | . | . | TGTGCCAGCAGTGGGACCACAGGTGACTACGAGCAGTACTTC | CASSGTTGDYEQYF
TRBJ1-1 | TRBV12-3/TRBV12-4 | . | many | TGTGCCAGCAGCCCAGAGGTCGGCACTGAAGCTTTCTTT | CASSPEVGTEAFF
TRBJ2-3 | TRBV11-2 | TRBD2 | . | TGTGCCAGCAGCCCCGGCGGAGGACTAGCGGTTAGCACAGATACGCAGTATTTT | CASSPGGGLAVSTDTQYF
TRBJ2-1 | TRBV6-1 | . | few | TGTGCCAGCAGCCACGGGACTGGGGTGGGTGAGCAGTTCTTC | CASSHGTGVGEQFF
TRBJ1-6 | TRBV6-1 | TRBD1 | few | TGTGCCAGCAGCCCGACAGGGATTCTTTCACCCCTCCACTTT | CASSPTGILSPLHF
TRBJ1-1 | TRBV6-2/TRBV6-3 | . | few | TGTGCCAGCAGTTACCGCGGCGGCAGGGAGTTAGAAGCTTTCTTT | CASSYRGGRELEAFF
TRBJ2-5 | TRBV23-1 | . | few | TGCGCCAGCAGTCAAGAGGTTAGGGGCCAGGGGGAGACCCAGTACTTC | CASSQEVRGQGETQYF
TRBJ2-3 | TRBV4-1 | . | many | TGCGCCAGCAGGGATACCACTTCTAGCACAGATACGCAGTATTTT | CASRDTTSSTDTQYF
TRBJ2-1 | TRBV5-6 | . | many | TGTGCCAGCAGCTTCTCGGCTGAGCAGTTCTTC | CASSFSAEQFF
TRBJ1-2 | TRBV4-3 | TRBD1 | few | TGCGCCAGCAGCCAGGCCGGGACAGGGTTCGGCTACACCTTC | CASSQAGTGFGYTF
TRBJ2-7 | TRBV11-2 | . | few | TGTGCCAGCAGCTTGTATGGAGTTTTGCAGTACTTC | CASSLYGVLQYF
TRBJ2-1 | TRBV2 | . | . | TGTGCCAGCGGGGATGCGGTCTCCTACAATGAGCAGTTCTTC | CASGDAVSYNEQFF
TRBJ2-1 | TRBV7-3 | . | few | TGTGCCAGCAGCTTCGGGCAGGGTTACCGCGAGCAGTTCTTC | CASSFGQGYREQFF
TRBJ1-2 | TRBV19 | . | few | TGTGCCAGTAGTATAAGGCTCCGAGGGAAGGGCTACACCTTC | CASSIRLRGKGYTF
TRBJ1-1 | TRBV6-1 | TRBD1 | few | TGTGCCAGCATCCGACAGGGTATAAGTCGGACTGAAGCTTTCTTT | CASIRQGISRTEAFF
TRBJ2-3 | TRBV4-1 | . | . | TGCGCCAGCAGCCTAGCCGGACGGCAGATTGTCCCCGATACGCAGTATTTT | CASSLAGRQIVPDTQYF
TRBJ2-5 | TRBV9 | TRBD2 | few | TGTGCCAGCAGCGTAGGAGGGATAGCGGGGCAAGAGACCCAGTACTTC | CASSVGGIAGQETQYF
TRBJ1-4 | TRBV18 | . | . | TGTGCCAGCTCGGAGGGGGAGGCCGAAAAACTGTTTTTT | CASSEGEAEKLFF
TRBJ2-5 | TRBV11-3 | . | . | TGTGCCAGCAGCCGGGATGGACCCCAAGAGACCCAGTACTTC | CASSRDGPQETQYF
TRBJ2-7 | TRBV5-1 | TRBD1 | few | TGCGCCAGCAGCTCGGGACAGGGGGCCTACGAGCAGTACTTC | CASSSGQGAYEQYF
TRBJ2-7 | TRBV7-6 | TRBD1 | many | TGTGCCAGCAGTCTCCAAGGGACAGGGCCCTACGAGCAGTACTTC | CASSLQGTGPYEQYF
TRBJ1-2 | TRBV20-1 | . | . | TGCAGTGCTAGGCGCGGGGAATTAGGCTATGGCTACACCTTC | CSARRGELGYGYTF
TRBJ1-1 | TRBV12-3/TRBV12-4 | . | . | TGTGCCAGCAGCCGCAGGGAAACTGAAGCTTTCTTT | CASSRRETEAFF
TRBJ1-1 | TRBV5-1 | . | few | TGCGCCAGCAGCAAACAGACATCTTCCATGAACACTGAAGCTTTCTTT | CASSKQTSSMNTEAFF